This is a list of T cell receptor beta chains from one sample in a study of blood T cells in healthy people across ages. TCRdb called the 5' RACE reads again in MiXCR, with one record for every CDR3 protein. Here the sample spans roughly 800,000 distinct CDR3 sequences, about 53% being singletons. What was sequenced was blood. All receptors come from a man aged 80 or over in good health. Both conserved end residues are part of each CDR3. A D gene is named only where the DNA matches it firmly.

CDR3 protein | V gene | D gene | J gene
CASTLTGASDTQYF | TRBV6-6 | TRBD1 | TRBJ2-3
CASSKREGGPRFTYEQYF | TRBV21-1 | - | TRBJ2-7
CASSYDRGVSETQYF | TRBV5-1 | TRBD1 | TRBJ2-5
CSARLAGVSYEQYF | TRBV20-1 | TRBD2 | -
CASSRDGYSPLHF | TRBV25-1 | - | TRBJ1-6
CASSLVGDRGQYF | TRBV7-2 | TRBD1 | TRBJ2-7
CSVVRLAAETQYF | TRBV29-1 | - | TRBJ2-5
CSARIQGTGDSPLHF | TRBV20-1 | TRBD1 | TRBJ1-6
CASSLSYGSYEQYF | TRBV27 | - | TRBJ2-7
CASSPAGNSYEQYF | TRBV5-1 | - | TRBJ2-7
CASSSPGTSGSGSYNEQFF | TRBV11-3 | TRBD2 | TRBJ2-1
CASSLQGASPLHF | TRBV14 | TRBD1 | TRBJ1-6
CASSTIPVAGGPRNEQFF | TRBV7-6 | TRBD2 | TRBJ2-1
CASSPTDRLHGETQYF | TRBV9 | - | TRBJ2-5
CASRGTGVVVLTF | TRBV2 | TRBD1 | TRBJ2-6
CASSADRGIVYEQYF | TRBV12-3/TRBV12-4 | TRBD1 | TRBJ2-7
CSAIKDTANYGYTF | TRBV20-1 | - | TRBJ1-2
CASGRGNYEQYF | TRBV12-3/TRBV12-4 | - | TRBJ2-7
CASSPGGLAGGEQFF | TRBV5-1 | TRBD2 | TRBJ2-1
CASATYRGASYEQYF | TRBV19 | TRBD1 | TRBJ2-7
CSGEGVSYEQYF | TRBV20-1 | TRBD2 | TRBJ2-7
CATSRAGLPSYEQYF | TRBV15 | TRBD2 | TRBJ2-7
CASSLAAGLAYQETQYF | TRBV28 | TRBD2 | TRBJ2-5